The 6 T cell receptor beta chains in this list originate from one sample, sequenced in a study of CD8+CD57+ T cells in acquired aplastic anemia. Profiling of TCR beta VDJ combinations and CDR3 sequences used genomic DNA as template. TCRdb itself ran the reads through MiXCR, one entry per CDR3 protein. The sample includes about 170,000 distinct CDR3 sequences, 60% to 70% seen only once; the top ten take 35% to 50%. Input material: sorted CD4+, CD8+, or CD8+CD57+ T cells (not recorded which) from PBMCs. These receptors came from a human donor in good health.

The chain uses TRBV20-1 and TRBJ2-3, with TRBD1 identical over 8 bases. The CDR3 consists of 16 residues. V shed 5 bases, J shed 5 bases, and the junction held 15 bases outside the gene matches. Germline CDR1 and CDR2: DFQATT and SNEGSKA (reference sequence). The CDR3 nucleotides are TGCAGTGCTCGGACCGGACGATCAGGACAGGGAGATACGCAGTATTTT. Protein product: CSARTGRSGQGDTQYF.

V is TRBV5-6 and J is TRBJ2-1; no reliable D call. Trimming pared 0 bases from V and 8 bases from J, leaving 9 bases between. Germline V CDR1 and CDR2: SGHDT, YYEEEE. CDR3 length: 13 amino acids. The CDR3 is CASSLGAGDEQFF. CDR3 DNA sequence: TGTGCCAGCAGCTTGGGTGCCGGCGATGAGCAGTTCTTC.

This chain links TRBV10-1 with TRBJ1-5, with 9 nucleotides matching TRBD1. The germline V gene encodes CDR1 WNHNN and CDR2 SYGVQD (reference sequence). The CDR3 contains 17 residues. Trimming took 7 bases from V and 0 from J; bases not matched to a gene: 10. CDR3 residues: CASTLQGAILSNQPQHF. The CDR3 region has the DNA TGCGCCAGCACCCTACAGGGGGCAATCCTTAGCAATCAGCCCCAGCATTTT.

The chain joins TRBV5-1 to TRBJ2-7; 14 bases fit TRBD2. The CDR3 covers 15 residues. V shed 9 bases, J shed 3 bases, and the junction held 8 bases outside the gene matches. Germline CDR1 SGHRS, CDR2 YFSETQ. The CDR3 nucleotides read TGCGCCACAAAAGCCGGGACTAGCGGGAGCTACGAGCAGTACTTC. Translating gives CATKAGTSGSYEQYF.

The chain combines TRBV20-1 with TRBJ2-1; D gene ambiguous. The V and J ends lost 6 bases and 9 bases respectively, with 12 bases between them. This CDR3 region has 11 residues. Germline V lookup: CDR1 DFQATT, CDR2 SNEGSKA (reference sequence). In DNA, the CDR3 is TGCAGTGCGCCGGACCATAGTGAGCAGTTCTTC. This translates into CSAPDHSEQFF.

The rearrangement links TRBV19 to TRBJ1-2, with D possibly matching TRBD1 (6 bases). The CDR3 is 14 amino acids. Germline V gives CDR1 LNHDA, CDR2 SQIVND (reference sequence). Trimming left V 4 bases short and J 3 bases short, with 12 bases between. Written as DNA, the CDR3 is TGTGCCAGTAGTAACTCCGACAGGTACTATGGCTACACCTTC. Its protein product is CASSNSDRYYGYTF.